The 19 T cell receptor beta chains below all came from one sample that was sequenced in a study of blood T cell repertoires in COVID-19. Data came from immunoSEQ multiplex PCR; TCRdb stores just in-frame clones and leaves some out. The sample consists of over 250,000 clones, approximately 90% of them appearing once. The sequencing input was PBMCs or T cells enriched from blood (not recorded which). These receptors came from a woman aged 45-59 years who had recovered from COVID-19.

The chain employs TRBV19 and TRBJ2-1, with 12 positions matching TRBD2. This CDR3 is 19 amino acids long. Germline CDR1 LNHDA, CDR2 SQIVND (reference sequence). V was pared by 3 bases and J by 0 bases, with 9 bases of the junction left unmatched. CDR3 sequence: CASSIEDSSGRASYNEQFF. Here the CDR3 DNA reads TGTGCCAGTAGTATTGAGGACTCTAGCGGGAGGGCCTCCTACAATGAGCAGTTCTTC.

This clone appeared once. This sequence joins TRBV24-1 and TRBJ1-2, with D perhaps TRBD1 (5 bases). The CDR3 has 13 amino acids. Germline CDR1 and CDR2: KGHDR and SFDVKD. The V gene lost 5 bases and the J gene lost 4 bases, with 10 bases spanning the gap. CDR3 coding DNA: TGTGCCACCAGTGCCGACAGCTCCTATGGCTACACCTTC. This sequence encodes CATSADSSYGYTF.

This sequence joins TRBV7-2 and TRBJ2-1, with 10 bases fitting TRBD2. The V gene's germline CDR1 is SGHTA and CDR2 FQGNSA. The CDR3 has 15 amino acids. V dropped 5 bases and J dropped 3; count of bases not matched to a gene: 4. For the CDR3, the DNA is TGTGCCAGCAGCACCGGACTAGCGGTCTACAATGAGCAGTTCTTC. This encodes CASSTGLAVYNEQFF.

The chain couples TRBV5-6 to TRBJ1-5, with 7 positions matching TRBD1. In germline, CDR1 is SGHDT, CDR2 YYEEEE. The V segment lost 4 bases and the J segment 4 bases; nucleotides outside the gene matches: 5. CDR3 length: 14 residues. The CDR3, as DNA: TGTGCCAGCAGCCAGACAGGGCCTAATCAGCCCCAGCATTTT. This translates into CASSQTGPNQPQHF.

The chain links TRBV19 to TRBJ1-5; TRBD1 agrees at 11 bases. CDR3 length: 17 residues. With V trimmed by 4 bases and J by 1 base, 6 bases remained unmatched. CDR1 is LNHDA, CDR2 SQIVND, per germline (reference sequence). CDR3 in amino acids: CASSTGTGGMSNQPQHF. The CDR3 nucleotides read TGTGCCAGTAGTACCGGGACAGGGGGAATGAGCAATCAGCCCCAGCATTTT.

V gene TRBV7-9 combines with J gene TRBJ1-2; 7 positions agree with TRBD1. V dropped 5 bases and J dropped 6; count of bases not matched to a gene: 9. Germline lookup yields CDR1 SEHNR and CDR2 FQNEAQ (reference sequence). The CDR3 totals 14 residues. The DNA for the CDR3 is TGTGCCAGCAGCGCGGACAGGTCTGGTGATGGCTACACCTTC. It translates to CASSADRSGDGYTF.

The rearrangement uses TRBV5-1 and TRBJ1-4; the D gene is possibly TRBD1 (6 bases). CDR3 size: 14 residues. CDR1 is SGHRS and CDR2 is YFSETQ in the germline V gene. Trimming pared 3 bases from V and 3 bases from J, leaving 9 bases between. DNA for the CDR3: TGCGCCAGCAGCTCGAGGGGGTCTAATGAAAAACTGTTTTTT. Its protein product is CASSSRGSNEKLFF.

The V call is TRBV11-3, the J call TRBJ2-1; tentative D call: TRBD2 (6 bases). CDR1 is SGHNT and CDR2 is YENEEA in the germline V gene. This CDR3 contains 15 residues. Between the trimmed V and J ends, which lost 6 bases and 0 bases, there was a span of 12 bases. The CDR3 loop reads CASSNTSYSYNEQFF. CDR3 nucleotide sequence: TGTGCCAGCAGTAATACTAGCTACTCCTACAATGAGCAGTTCTTC.

The chain joins TRBV30 to TRBJ1-1; a weak D match, TRBD1 (5 bases). CDR1 GTSNPN and CDR2 SVGIG come from the germline V gene (reference sequence). V was cut by 3 bases and J by 4 bases, with 12 bases left in between. CDR3 length equals 13 residues. CDR3 DNA sequence: TGTGCCTGGAGAACGGGGGGGAGCACTGAAGCTTTCTTT. The encoded protein is CAWRTGGSTEAFF. The variable domain in full, completed from reference TRBV30 and TRBJ1-1, reads SQTIHQWPATLVQPVGSPLSLECTVEGTSNPNLYWYRQAAGRGLQLLFYSVGIGQISSEVPQNLSASRPQDRQFILSSKKLLLSDSGFYLCAWRTGGSTEAFFGQGTRLTVV.

The genes are TRBV4-3 and TRBJ2-1; 10 bases are a match to TRBD2. Per germline, CDR1 LGHNA and CDR2 YSLEER. The CDR3 extends over 17 amino acids. The V and J ends lost 0 bases and 7 bases, in that order; junction bases with no gene match: 9. The CDR3 DNA reads as TGCGCCAGCAGCCAAGATGGGGCTAGCGGGAGAATTAATGAGCAGTTCTTC. This encodes CASSQDGASGRINEQFF.

The chain links TRBV9 to TRBJ2-2; 9 nucleotides line up with TRBD1. With V trimmed by 4 bases and J by 5 bases, 9 bases remained unmatched. The CDR3 consists of 16 residues. The germline V gene encodes CDR1 SGDLS and CDR2 YYNGEE. CDR3 in DNA: TGTGCCAGCAGCCTCCGGACAGGGGCAGGGACCGGGGAGCTGTTTTTT. It encodes CASSLRTGAGTGELFF.

V usage is TRBV28 and J usage is TRBJ2-1; TRBD2 aligns across 12 bases. Per germline, CDR1 MDHEN and CDR2 SYDVKM. J lost 7 bases, V lost 5 bases, and 6 bases had no gene match. The CDR3 is 15 residues long. DNA for the CDR3: TGTGCCAGCAGTACCAGAGGGACTAGCGGGAATGAGCAGTTCTTC. This sequence encodes CASSTRGTSGNEQFF.

This clone was picked up a small number of times. The chain recombines TRBV6-5 with TRBJ1-6, with D maybe TRBD1 (5 bases). Trimming shortened V by 6 bases and J by 6 bases, and 12 bases separated the two germline ends. The CDR3 is made up of 14 amino acids. From germline, CDR1 is MNHEY and CDR2 SVGAGI. CDR3: CASRRDPINSPLHF. The CDR3 coding sequence is TGTGCCAGCAGGCGGGACCCCATTAATTCACCCCTCCACTTT.

In DNA form, the CDR3 reads TGTGCCAGCTCAGGGGACACCGTTCAGCCCCAGCATTTT. It translates to CASSGDTVQPQHF. The rearrangement joins TRBV18 to TRBJ1-5; possibly TRBD1 for D (6 bases). V dropped 5 bases and J dropped 6 bases, with 11 bases sitting between them. The CDR3 totals 13 residues. Germline V gives CDR1 KGHSH, CDR2 LQKENI.

The gene calls are TRBV18 and TRBJ1-4; D is possibly TRBD1 (6 bases). The ends were cut back, 2 bases at V and 2 bases at J, with 18 bases in the middle. The germline V gene encodes CDR1 KGHSH and CDR2 LQKENI. The CDR3 extends over 18 amino acids. The CDR3 bases are TGTGCCAGCTCACCAATGGTCGCGGGGGGCTCGACTAATGAAAAACTGTTTTTT. This sequence encodes CASSPMVAGGSTNEKLFF.

The chain carries TRBV9 and TRBJ2-2; no definite D call. Looked up from germline, CDR1 is SGDLS and CDR2 is YYNGEE. V was trimmed by 1 base and J by 5 bases, leaving 18 bases between them. The CDR3 has 17 amino acids. CDR3 region: CASSVSPGTLETGELFF. The CDR3 DNA is TGTGCCAGCAGCGTAAGCCCCGGCACCCTGGAGACCGGGGAGCTGTTTTTT.

On this clone: At one end the junction does not follow the germline gene, possibly because of a read error. The CDR3 DNA reads TGTGCTAGCAGCCCACAGGTGACCGAAAAACTGTTTTTT. Protein sequence: CASSPQVTEKLFF. This chain uses TRBV7-7 with TRBJ1-4, with D maybe TRBD1 (5 bases). Germline lookup yields CDR1 SSHAT and CDR2 FNYEAQ (reference sequence). The CDR3 totals 13 residues.

This clone was observed a single time. The gene calls are TRBV28 and TRBJ2-4; 8 bases are a match to TRBD1. This CDR3 has 16 residues. The J segment lost 7 bases and the V segment lost 5 bases, leaving 13 bases of the junction unmatched. CDR1 and CDR2 from the germline V gene are MDHEN and SYDVKM. CDR3 protein: CASSTMGAGGFNIQYF. The CDR3 nucleotides are TGTGCCAGCAGTACCATGGGGGCAGGGGGCTTTAACATTCAGTACTTC.

The chain recombines TRBV29-1 with TRBJ2-3; 7 bases map to TRBD2. The V gene's germline CDR1 is SQVTM and CDR2 ANQGSEA. This CDR3 has 13 residues. V gave up 7 bases and J gave up 4 bases; unmatched junction bases: 8. The CDR3 region is CSAQPLAADTQYF. CDR3 coding DNA: TGCAGCGCCCAACCGCTAGCGGCAGATACGCAGTATTTT.